This paragraph covers one T cell receptor beta chain sequence. Its target is unknown. CD45RO-negative CD8 cells positively selected for CCR7 made up the naive population, which excluded terminally differentiated effector memory CD45RA+ cells. Donors included only healthy HIV-negative adults lacking recent acute infections or vaccinations. TCRdb's copy holds only in-frame clones and misses some; the assay was immunoSEQ multiplex PCR. The sample lists about 2.1 million clones, more than 85% occurring once. The data originate from a study of shared clonotypes between healthy human individuals. Points from the study as a whole: Expectations were that clonotype sharing among donors would be affected by sequencing depth.

This receptor was obtained from a man younger than 35 in good health. Some clones in this sample may be carry-over from other donors' samples. The sequenced sample was naive CD8+ T cells from PBMCs.

This chain's CDR3 is CASSLGDRLAGVRETQYF. The DNA for the CDR3 is TGTGCCAGCAGCCTCGGGGATCGCCTAGCGGGAGTCAGGGAGACCCAGTACTTC. The chain employs TRBV11-1 and TRBJ2-5; 10 bases fit TRBD2. The CDR3 runs 18 residues. The V segment lost 5 bases and the J segment 5 bases; nucleotides outside the gene matches: 17. Germline V gives CDR1 SGHAT, CDR2 FQDESV (reference sequence).